Presented here are 26 T cell receptor beta chains from one specimen sequenced in a study of T cell repertoires in cytomegalovirus infection (dated by TCRdb to between 2018 and 2021). The sequencer listed for this sample is Illumina HiSeq 1500. TCRdb trimmed the raw reads at Q25, called clones with MiXCR and kept productive beta chains. A single entry per CDR3 protein holds the most common genes and DNA from its merged rows. This sample lists around 180,000 distinct CDR3 sequences; approximately 19% were detected once. The top ten constitute approximately 2.9% of the sample. The sample taken for sequencing was PBMCs. These receptors originate from a human donor in good health (CMV status not recorded). Some clones in this sample may be carry-over from other donors' samples.

This rearrangement joins TRBV5-1 to TRBJ1-1, with no clear D. CDR1 SGHRS and CDR2 YFSETQ come from the germline V gene. The CDR3 totals 11 residues. The germline V and J ends were trimmed by 3 bases and 7 bases, with 7 bases remaining between them. The CDR3 nucleotides read TGCGCCAGCAGCTCCGGCCTTGAAGCTTTCTTT. It translates to CASSSGLEAFF.

The J gene is TRBJ2-6, the V gene TRBV6-2 or TRBV6-3, with TRBD2 identical over 10 bases. This CDR3 region has 21 residues. V lost 2 bases to trimming and J lost 0 bases; unmatched junction nucleotides: 13. The germline V gene encodes CDR1 MNHEY and CDR2 SVGEGT. The CDR3 reads CASSYIGLAGVNPSGANVLTF. CDR3 DNA: TGTGCCAGCAGTTACATCGGCCTAGCGGGAGTGAACCCCTCTGGGGCCAACGTCCTGACTTTC.

The rearrangement joins TRBV7-8 to TRBJ1-4; D is perhaps TRBD1 (6 bases). Germline CDR1 reads SGHVS; CDR2 reads FQNEAQ. This CDR3 is 15 amino acids long. V was shortened by 7 bases and J by 8 bases, with 20 bases between the two germline ends. The DNA for the CDR3 is TGTGCCAGCACCCAGTCGAGGGGGTCAGCGGAAAAACTGTTTTTT. Protein sequence: CASTQSRGSAEKLFF. Complete variable domain (other parts from reference TRBV7-8 and TRBJ1-4): GAGVSQSPRYKVAKRGQDVALRCDPISGHVSLFWYQQALGQGPEFLTYFQNEAQLDKSGLPSDRFFAERPEGSVSTLKIQRTQQEDSAVYLCASTQSRGSAEKLFFGSGTQLSVL.

About this clonotype: A much larger clone lies a single base off, so this may be a read error. The rearrangement joins TRBV7-2 to TRBJ2-1; the D gene is possibly TRBD2 (7 bases). Germline V gene sequence: CDR1 SGHTA, CDR2 FQGNSA. V was cut by 2 bases and J by 9 bases, with 14 bases left in between. The CDR3 contains 14 residues. The CDR3 DNA is TGTGCCAGCAGCTTAATAGTAGGGGGGGGTGAGCAGTTCTTC. Its protein product is CASSLIVGGGEQFF.

With respect to this clonotype: This could be a read error, since a much larger clone is one nucleotide away. The J gene is TRBJ2-5, the V gene TRBV7-7; D is unresolved. CDR3 size: 12 residues. The V end was cut by 6 bases, the J end by 5 bases, with 10 bases between. Germline CDR1 is SSHAT and CDR2 is FNYEAQ (reference sequence). This CDR3 reads CASRPGTETQYF. The CDR3 nucleotides are TGTGCCAGCAGACCTGGAACGGAGACCCAGTACTTC.

The chain uses TRBV19 and TRBJ1-2; D is possibly TRBD1 (6 bases). V lost 5 bases to trimming and J lost 4 bases, with 17 bases between them. Germline loops: CDR1 LNHDA, CDR2 SQIVND (reference sequence). The CDR3 has 15 amino acids. CDR3 sequence (DNA): TGTGCCAGTAGTGTTACAGGGAATTTGGGCTATGGCTACACCTTC. Protein product: CASSVTGNLGYGYTF.

The chain is built from TRBV4-2 and TRBJ2-4; D not resolved. Germline CDR1 LGHNA, CDR2 YNFKEQ. CDR3 size: 15 residues. Deletions cut 4 bases from V and 0 bases from J, with 10 bases between. The CDR3 bases are TGTGCCAGCAGCCCAGAAGTTCTAGCCAAAAACATTCAGTACTTC. Its protein is CASSPEVLAKNIQYF.

This clonotype was found a few times. CDR3 DNA: TGTGCCAGCAGCCCCGGACTAGCGGGAGGGCCATGGCAAGAGACCCAGTACTTC. Protein product: CASSPGLAGGPWQETQYF. The chain recombines TRBV14 with TRBJ2-5; 15 nucleotides line up with TRBD2. Germline-derived CDR1 and CDR2 are SGHDN and FVKESK. This CDR3 contains 18 residues. The ends lost 4 bases at V and 2 bases at J; junction bases unmatched: 8.

This clonotype was seen many times. This chain connects TRBV5-1 to TRBJ1-1; D gene uncertain. Trimming took off 0 bases at V and 5 bases at J, with 11 bases between the two ends. The CDR3 is 14 residues long. Germline V CDR1 and CDR2: SGHRS, YFSETQ. CDR3 region: CASSLEPSMTEAFF. The DNA for the CDR3 is TGCGCCAGCAGCTTGGAACCAAGTATGACTGAAGCTTTCTTT. The complete variable domain, with remaining parts taken from reference TRBV5-1 and TRBJ1-1, reads KAGVTQTPRYLIKTRGQQVTLSCSPISGHRSVSWYQQTPGQGLQFLFEYFSETQRNKGNFPGRFSGRQFSNSRSEMNVSTLELGDSALYLCASSLEPSMTEAFFGQGTRLTVV.

There are a few counts of this clonotype. The chain combines TRBV6-2 or TRBV6-3 with TRBJ2-1; D may correspond to TRBD1 or TRBD2 (6 bases each). The CDR3 sequence is 16 residues long. V was cut by 5 bases and J by 2 bases, with 16 bases left in between. Germline CDR1 reads MNHEY; CDR2 reads SVGEGT. The CDR3 sequence is CASSQRGRKPYNEQFF. The CDR3 DNA follows: TGTGCCAGCAGTCAAAGGGGGAGGAAGCCCTACAATGAGCAGTTCTTC.

Turning to this clonotype: A much larger clone sits a single nucleotide away, making a read error possible. This chain connects TRBV7-6 to TRBJ2-1; D is unresolved. This CDR3 is 14 amino acids long. Germline loops: CDR1 SGHVS, CDR2 FNYEAQ. This CDR3 is CASSLANHYNVQFF. The CDR3 DNA sequence: TGTGCCAGCAGCTTAGCGAACCACTACAATGTGCAGTTCTTC.

This clonotype was detected only a few times. The rearrangement uses TRBV3-1 and TRBJ2-6; the match to TRBD1 covers 7 bases. V shed 4 bases, J shed 0 bases, and the junction held 3 bases outside the gene matches. The length of the CDR3 is 16 residues. CDR1 is LGHDT, CDR2 YNNKEL, per germline (reference sequence). The CDR3 DNA follows: TGTGCCAGCAGCCGACAGGGAAGCTCTGGGGCCAACGTCCTGACTTTC. It specifies CASSRQGSSGANVLTF. The full variable domain, completed using reference TRBV3-1 and TRBJ2-6, is DTAVSQTPKYLVTQMGNDKSIKCEQNLGHDTMYWYKQDSKKFLKIMFSYNNKELIINETVPNRFSPKSPDKAHLNLHINSLELGDSAVYFCASSRQGSSGANVLTFGAGSRLTVL.

This clonotype was seen repeatedly, ten times or more. V and J are TRBV6-2 or TRBV6-3 and TRBJ2-1; D gene unclear. Trimming removed 4 bases from V and 4 bases from J, with 5 bases in between. Germline V gene sequence: CDR1 MNHEY, CDR2 SVGEGT. The CDR3 is 12 residues long. CDR3 loop: CASSWGYNEQFF. Here the CDR3 DNA reads TGTGCCAGCAGTTGGGGATACAATGAGCAGTTCTTC.

This clonotype was detected only a few times. V usage is TRBV12-3 or TRBV12-4 and J usage is TRBJ1-4, with a weak D call TRBD1 (5 bases). Trimming removed 6 bases at V and 2 bases at J, with 13 bases between. CDR3 length equals 15 residues. CDR3 bases: TGTGCCAGCAGGCCCCCGGGACGGACTAATGAAAAACTGTTTTTT. This translates into CASRPPGRTNEKLFF.

This clonotype appeared many times. The chain is built from TRBV7-9 and TRBJ2-5; D is uncertain. This CDR3 comprises 13 residues. Between the trimmed V and J ends, which lost 3 bases and 2 bases, there was a span of 7 bases. The germline V gene encodes CDR1 SEHNR and CDR2 FQNEAQ (reference sequence). CDR3 nucleotide sequence: TGTGCCAGCAGCTTCCAGGAACAAGAGACCCAGTACTTC. Protein product: CASSFQEQETQYF.

This clonotype came up a few times. The chain employs TRBV28 and TRBJ1-1, with a weak D call TRBD1 (5 bases). Deletions cut 3 bases from V and 1 base from J, with 15 bases between. The CDR3 extends over 16 amino acids. CDR1 is MDHEN, CDR2 SYDVKM, per germline. The CDR3 sequence: CASSLGRSGRNTEAFF. CDR3 sequence (DNA): TGTGCCAGCAGTTTGGGGCGCTCAGGCCGGAACACTGAAGCTTTCTTT. Supplemented by reference TRBV28 and TRBJ1-1, the full variable domain reads DVKVTQSSRYLVKRTGEKVFLECVQDMDHENMFWYRQDPGLGLRLIYFSYDVKMKEKGDIPEGYSVSREKKERFSLILESASTNQTSMYLCASSLGRSGRNTEAFFGQGTRLTVV.

This clonotype was observed a handful of times. The J gene is TRBJ1-1, the V gene TRBV7-3; TRBD1 is a possible D gene (5 bases). The CDR3 sequence is 13 residues long. The germline V gene encodes CDR1 SGHTA and CDR2 FQGTGA. Trimming left V 6 bases short and J 4 bases short, with 12 bases between. The CDR3 loop reads CASSPGVATEAFF. The CDR3 region has the DNA TGTGCCAGCAGTCCGGGGGTTGCCACTGAAGCTTTCTTT.

This clonotype was observed a few times. The chain couples TRBV23-1 to TRBJ2-6; D is perhaps TRBD1 or TRBD2 (5 bases each). TRBV23-1 is noted as an ORF with a role that remains uncertain. The CDR3 runs to 17 residues. V lost 7 bases and J lost 2, with 18 bases in between. In DNA form, the CDR3 reads TGCGCCAGCATCCAACCGGGACCAGGACCTGGGGCCAACGTCCTGACTTTC. Its translation is CASIQPGPGPGANVLTF.

This sequence joins TRBV7-9 and TRBJ1-3, with 7 bases matching TRBD1. CDR1 is SEHNR, CDR2 FQNEAQ, per germline (reference sequence). J gave up 4 bases and V 5 bases, and 2 bases lay outside the gene matches. CDR3 length: 13 residues. Written as DNA, the CDR3 is TGTGCCAGCAGCCCGGGACAGGGAAACACCATATATTTT. Translated, it gives CASSPGQGNTIYF.

This clonotype was counted only a few times. The rearrangement links TRBV5-5 to TRBJ2-1; 8 bases are shared with TRBD1. CDR3 length: 17 residues. Germline CDR1 and CDR2: SGHKS and YYEKEE (reference sequence). The J segment lost 4 bases and the V segment lost 4 bases, leaving 13 bases of the junction unmatched. CDR3 in amino acids: CASSNNPQGVSYNEQFF. DNA of the CDR3: TGTGCCAGCAGCAACAACCCACAGGGGGTATCTTACAATGAGCAGTTCTTC. The entire variable domain, with the rest obtained from reference TRBV5-5 and TRBJ2-1, is as follows: DAGVTQSPTHLIKTRGQQVTLRCSPISGHKSVSWYQQVLGQGPQFIFQYYEKEERGRGNFPDRFSARQFPNYSSELNVNALLLGDSALYLCASSNNPQGVSYNEQFFGPGTRLTVL.

This rearrangement joins TRBV12-5 to TRBJ1-1; D possibly corresponds to TRBD1 (5 bases). Germline V gives CDR1 LGHNT, CDR2 FRNRAP. This CDR3 has 12 amino acids. V lost 5 bases and J lost 3, with 7 bases in between. CDR3 coding DNA: TGTGCTAGTGGTGGGGGGGACACTGAAGCTTTCTTT. This sequence encodes CASGGGDTEAFF.

The rearrangement uses TRBV6-5 and TRBJ2-2; 7 bases are a match to TRBD2. Germline-derived CDR1 and CDR2 are MNHEY and SVGAGI. J lost 4 bases, V lost 5 bases, and 4 bases had no gene match. The CDR3 runs to 14 residues. For the CDR3, the DNA is TGTGCCAGCAGTAGAGCGGGACTCACCGGGGAGCTGTTTTTT. The encoded protein is CASSRAGLTGELFF.

This clonotype was counted between two and nine times. The V and J genes are TRBV5-5 and TRBJ2-3; 7 bases are shared with TRBD2. Germline V CDR1 and CDR2: SGHKS, YYEKEE (reference sequence). Trimming removed 4 bases from V and 3 bases from J; junction bases left unmatched: 14. This CDR3 has 17 residues. CDR3 protein: CASSPIGLPGGTDTQYF. The CDR3 DNA is TGTGCCAGCAGCCCTATCGGGCTCCCGGGGGGTACAGATACGCAGTATTTT. The whole variable domain, remainder taken from reference TRBV5-5 and TRBJ2-3, is DAGVTQSPTHLIKTRGQQVTLRCSPISGHKSVSWYQQVLGQGPQFIFQYYEKEERGRGNFPDRFSARQFPNYSSELNVNALLLGDSALYLCASSPIGLPGGTDTQYFGPGTRLTVL.

The chain couples TRBV25-1 to TRBJ2-5; possible D gene TRBD1, 5 bases. Trimming stripped 1 base from V and 5 bases from J, with 23 bases between. This CDR3 region has 18 residues. Looked up from germline, CDR1 is MGHDK and CDR2 is SYGVNS. CDR3 region: CASSELLRGASTSETQYF. The DNA of the CDR3 is TGTGCCAGCAGTGAATTACTTCGTGGGGCCTCTACATCGGAGACCCAGTACTTC.

The chain has TRBV6-1 and TRBJ1-1; TRBD1 matches 7 bases. Trimming at V came to 9 bases and at J to 0 bases, leaving 13 bases not matched to a gene. The CDR3 has 16 residues. Germline V gene data show CDR1 as MNHNS and CDR2 as SASEGT. CDR3 sequence: CASTTDPGQLNTEAFF. The DNA for the CDR3 is TGTGCCAGTACGACTGACCCGGGACAGTTGAACACTGAAGCTTTCTTT.

The chain uses TRBV28 and TRBJ2-2; D remains unclear. This CDR3 has 14 residues. CDR1 is MDHEN and CDR2 is SYDVKM in the germline V gene. The V end was cut by 2 bases, the J end by 7 bases, with 11 bases between. CDR3 sequence (DNA): TGTGCCAGCAGTTTACCCCGCCCGGGCGGGGAGCTGTTTTTT. As protein: CASSLPRPGGELFF.